A single sample is the source of the 22 T cell receptor beta chains below, sequenced in a study of T cell responses to AZD1222 COVID-19 vaccine. Using immunoSEQ multiplex PCR, the repertoire was profiled, and TCRdb retains in-frame clones only, with some absent. The table has some 81,000 clones, roughly 86% seen once. The specimen comprised peripheral blood, sampled 28 days after the second AZD1222 dose. The receptors shown here come from an adult who received the AZD1222 COVID-19 vaccine.

The V and J genes are TRBV4-3 and TRBJ2-5; D is possibly TRBD1 (7 bases). Trimming shortened V by 1 base and J by 3 bases, and 15 bases separated the two germline ends. Germline assignment: CDR1 LGHNA and CDR2 YSLEER. The CDR3 contains 16 residues. The CDR3 DNA follows: TGCGCCAGCAGCCAAGCCGCGGGGACAGCGAAAGAGACCCAGTACTTC. Its translation: CASSQAAGTAKETQYF.

The chain combines TRBV7-2 with TRBJ2-5, with D perhaps TRBD1 or TRBD2 (5 bases each). With 6 bases removed from V and 6 bases from J, the gap between germline ends came to 14 bases. The germline CDR1 and CDR2 sequences are SGHTA and FQGNSA. The CDR3 has 13 amino acids. The CDR3 DNA reads TGTGCCAGCAGGCCTTGGGGGAAGCAGACCCAGTACTTC. This codes for CASRPWGKQTQYF.

The chain has TRBV30 and TRBJ1-4, with D tentatively TRBD1 (5 bases). Trimming removed 8 bases at V and 0 bases at J, with 10 bases between. Germline V gene data show CDR1 as GTSNPN and CDR2 as SVGIG (reference sequence). The CDR3 has 13 amino acids. The CDR3 loop reads CAGGWATNEKLFF. CDR3 DNA: TGTGCCGGGGGGTGGGCAACTAATGAAAAACTGTTTTTT.

The chain is built from TRBV9 and TRBJ1-2, with 7 positions matching TRBD1. This CDR3 has 14 amino acids. V was clipped by 0 bases and J by 5 bases; unmatched bases: 4. Germline V CDR1 and CDR2: SGDLS, YYNGEE. CDR3 sequence: CASSVDKGAYGYTF. Here the CDR3 DNA reads TGTGCCAGCAGCGTAGACAAGGGGGCTTATGGCTACACCTTC.

The chain employs TRBV28 and TRBJ1-5; no definite D call. This CDR3 is built from 14 residues. Germline CDR1 and CDR2: MDHEN and SYDVKM. V lost 3 bases to trimming and J lost 7 bases, with 13 bases between them. As DNA, the CDR3 is TGTGCCAGCAGTTTCACCCCCCAACAGCAGCCCCAGCATTTT. Protein product: CASSFTPQQQPQHF.

The chain is built from TRBV4-1 and TRBJ2-1; TRBD1 matches at 9 bases. Per germline, CDR1 MGHRA and CDR2 YSYEKL. V gave up 4 bases and J gave up 3 bases; unmatched junction bases: 4. The CDR3 spans 15 residues. CDR3 in DNA: TGCGCCAGCAGCCCCCGACAGGGGGACTACAATGAGCAGTTCTTC. Its protein product is CASSPRQGDYNEQFF.

This rearrangement joins TRBV5-4 to TRBJ2-7; D uncertain. Germline V gene lookup returns CDR1 SGHNT and CDR2 YYREEE (reference sequence). Trimming shortened V by 1 base and J by 1 base, and 9 bases separated the two germline ends. This CDR3 has 14 amino acids. The CDR3 nucleotides read TGTGCCAGCAGCTTGACCAGCAGTTCCTACGAGCAGTACTTC. It codes for CASSLTSSSYEQYF.

This sequence joins TRBV11-3 and TRBJ2-3; D is possibly TRBD2 (6 bases). This CDR3 is built from 15 residues. Germline-derived CDR1 and CDR2 are SGHNT and YENEEA. V was shortened by 1 base and J by 2 bases, with 10 bases between the two germline ends. CDR3 sequence reads: CASSLAAGTTDTQYF. The CDR3 DNA is TGTGCCAGCAGCTTAGCGGCGGGAACCACAGATACGCAGTATTTT.

The V gene is TRBV18, the J gene TRBJ2-1; D is ambiguous. CDR1 is KGHSH, CDR2 LQKENI, per germline. The CDR3 extends over 12 amino acids. The V end was cut by 0 bases, the J end by 6 bases, with 3 bases between. CDR3 sequence reads: CASSPPSNEQFF. The CDR3 bases are TGTGCCAGCTCACCACCGAGCAATGAGCAGTTCTTC.

CDR3 sequence (DNA): TGTGCCAGCAGCCAACAAACGGCAGATACGCAGTATTTT. Translating gives CASSQQTADTQYF. The J gene is TRBJ2-3, the V gene TRBV4-2; D not certain. CDR3 size: 13 residues. V lost 2 bases to trimming and J lost 4 bases, with 7 bases between them. Per germline, CDR1 LGHNA and CDR2 YNFKEQ.

This chain joins TRBV6-4 and TRBJ2-3; the match to TRBD2 covers 10 bases. This CDR3 comprises 15 residues. Losses at the gene ends were 5 bases for V and 3 bases for J; bases not matched to a gene: 5. Germline V gene data show CDR1 as MRHNA and CDR2 as SNTAGT. The CDR3 loop reads CASSPSGSGTDTQYF. The CDR3 DNA follows: TGTGCCAGCAGTCCTAGCGGGAGCGGGACAGATACGCAGTATTTT.

The chain uses TRBV15 and TRBJ1-1, with D unresolved. The length of the CDR3 is 12 residues. Germline assignment: CDR1 LNHNV and CDR2 YYDKDF (reference sequence). The V end was cut by 1 base, the J end by 8 bases, with 8 bases between. In nucleotides, the CDR3 is TGTGCCACCAGCAGAGGCGGCCCAGAAGCTTTCTTT. It specifies CATSRGGPEAFF. Together with reference TRBV15 and TRBJ1-1, the CDR3 gives the full variable domain: DAMVIQNPRYQVTQFGKPVTLSCSQTLNHNVMYWYQQKSSQAPKLLFHYYDKDFNNEADTPDNFQSRRPNTSFCFLDIRSPGLGDTAMYLCATSRGGPEAFFGQGTRLTVV.

The genes are TRBV25-1 and TRBJ1-4; 8 positions match TRBD1. The germline V gene encodes CDR1 MGHDK and CDR2 SYGVNS. Trimming cost V 4 bases and J 3 bases; bases outside gene matches: 13. This CDR3 has 18 residues. The CDR3 loop is CASSALEGRQGSNEKLFF. As DNA, the CDR3 is TGTGCCAGCAGTGCCCTCGAGGGGAGACAGGGGTCTAATGAAAAACTGTTTTTT.

The V and J genes are TRBV6-2 or TRBV6-3 and TRBJ2-7; D is unclear. Germline V gene data show CDR1 as MNHEY and CDR2 as SVGEGT. The CDR3 length is 10 residues. Trimming cost V 2 bases and J 7 bases, with 3 bases left between them. CDR3 amino acids: CASSYREQYF. CDR3 DNA sequence: TGTGCCAGCAGTTACAGGGAGCAGTACTTC.

The V gene is TRBV5-6, the J gene TRBJ1-1; D call uncertain. Germline V lookup: CDR1 SGHDT, CDR2 YYEEEE. Trimming took off 2 bases at V and 5 bases at J, with 13 bases between the two ends. The CDR3 extends over 14 amino acids. The CDR3 DNA sequence: TGTGCCAGCAGCTTTTCTCATAGGACGACTGAAGCTTTCTTT. Translated, it gives CASSFSHRTTEAFF.

This sequence joins TRBV10-2 and TRBJ1-2; D remains unclear. The germline gives CDR1 WSHSY, CDR2 SAAADI. V lost 4 bases to trimming and J lost 1 base, with 10 bases between them. The CDR3 loop spans 14 amino acids. The CDR3 loop is CASSVSDRNYGYTF. CDR3 in DNA: TGCGCCAGCAGTGTCTCAGACCGTAACTATGGCTACACCTTC.

The V and J genes are TRBV6-5 and TRBJ2-7, with D hard to call. V was clipped by 9 bases and J by 2 bases, with 14 bases between them. The CDR3 sequence is 13 residues long. Germline loops: CDR1 MNHEY, CDR2 SVGAGI. The CDR3 is CARWSAPTYEQYF. CDR3 DNA: TGTGCCAGATGGTCGGCACCCACCTACGAGCAGTACTTC.

This clone was picked up a small number of times. V gene TRBV10-1 combines with J gene TRBJ2-1; TRBD2 agrees at 8 bases. Losses at the gene ends were 0 bases for V and 7 bases for J; bases not matched to a gene: 5. CDR3 size: 15 residues. Per germline, CDR1 WNHNN and CDR2 SYGVQD (reference sequence). The CDR3 nucleotides read TGCGCCAGCAGTGAGTCCGGGGGGGCCGAGAATGAGCAGTTCTTC. Encoded protein: CASSESGGAENEQFF.

This sequence joins TRBV18 and TRBJ1-2; D might be TRBD1 (5 bases). Germline CDR1 is KGHSH and CDR2 is LQKENI. The CDR3 covers 15 residues. Deletions cut 6 bases from V and 0 bases from J, with 14 bases between. CDR3 amino acids: CASSRDSSANYGYTF. Written as DNA, the CDR3 is TGTGCCAGCTCCCGGGACTCTTCAGCTAACTATGGCTACACCTTC.

V gene TRBV5-4 combines with J gene TRBJ2-7; TRBD1 matches 9 bases. The length of the CDR3 is 14 residues. V trimming: 4 bases; J trimming: 4 bases; junction bases outside the gene matches: 6. Germline loops: CDR1 SGHNT, CDR2 YYREEE (reference sequence). CDR3 coding DNA: TGTGCCAGCAGCCCCCGGGACAGGGCTTACGAGCAGTACTTC. It yields the protein CASSPRDRAYEQYF.

The rearrangement uses TRBV6-1 and TRBJ2-1; D perhaps matches TRBD1 (5 bases). Deletions cut 2 bases from V and 6 bases from J, with 14 bases between. The germline V gene has CDR1 MNHNS and CDR2 SASEGT. The CDR3 covers 15 residues. This CDR3 is CASSERPGQANEQFF. The DNA of the CDR3 is TGTGCCAGCAGTGAAAGGCCTGGACAAGCCAATGAGCAGTTCTTC.

This sequence joins TRBV28 and TRBJ1-5, with 10 bases that match TRBD1. J gave up 8 bases and V 6 bases, and 13 bases lay outside the gene matches. The CDR3 loop spans 16 amino acids. CDR1 and CDR2 from the germline V gene are MDHEN and SYDVKM. The CDR3 spells CASRPGDRGRGEPQHF. CDR3 bases: TGTGCCAGCAGACCCGGGGACAGGGGACGGGGCGAGCCCCAGCATTTT.